A single sample gave rise to the 10 T cell receptor beta chains below, sequenced in a study of persistence of HIV-infected CD4 T cells. This nonspecific control used anti-CD3/anti-CD28 bead stimulation of CD4+ T cells. Sorting of responding CD4+ T cells relied on upregulated CD40 ligand together with CD69. The libraries were made with immunoSEQ version 4 in survey mode. Clones were sequenced by immunoSEQ multiplex PCR, and TCRdb holds only the in-frame ones, with some missing. The repertoire holds about 40,000 clones, with approximately 88% as singletons. These receptors lack a known antigen. Sequenced here: CD4+ T cells sorted from PBMCs after 18-hour stimulation, sampled from a patient who received antiretroviral therapy. The origin of the receptors is an adult man with HIV who was CMV-seropositive.

The CDR3 protein is CASSLGTESYNEQFF. CDR3 DNA: TGTGCCAGCAGCTTGGGGACCGAATCCTACAATGAGCAGTTCTTC. The gene calls are TRBV7-7 and TRBJ2-1; D could derive from TRBD1 or TRBD2 (5 bases each). Germline V gene data show CDR1 as SSHAT and CDR2 as FNYEAQ (reference sequence). This CDR3 has 15 residues. The germline V and J ends were trimmed by 3 bases and 1 base, with 10 bases remaining between them.

This clone is a singleton in its sample. This chain joins TRBV6-2 or TRBV6-3 and TRBJ1-2; no clear D. CDR1 MNHEY and CDR2 SVGEGT come from the germline V gene. The CDR3 has 13 amino acids. The V end lost 4 bases, the J end lost 6 bases, and 12 bases lay between the germline ends. The CDR3 sequence: CASSSRSKNGYTF. In nucleotides, the CDR3 is TGTGCCAGCAGTTCTCGCAGTAAGAATGGCTACACCTTC.

V usage is TRBV7-8 and J usage is TRBJ1-1; D uncertain. Trimming pared 2 bases from V and 5 bases from J, leaving 12 bases between. CDR1 is SGHVS and CDR2 is FQNEAQ in the germline V gene. The CDR3 sequence is 14 residues long. In DNA form, the CDR3 reads TGTGCCAGCAGCTTATTGTTGGGTTGGACTGAAGCTTTCTTT. Its protein is CASSLLLGWTEAFF.

The CDR3 spells CASSQDLGGVNTEAFF. The CDR3 DNA sequence: TGCGCCAGCAGCCAAGATCTAGGGGGAGTGAACACTGAAGCTTTCTTT. V and J are TRBV4-1 and TRBJ1-1, with D possibly TRBD1 on 6 matching bases. In germline, CDR1 is MGHRA, CDR2 YSYEKL. Trimming removed 0 bases from V and 0 bases from J, with 11 bases in between. There are 16 residues in the CDR3.

This clone was seen a few times. The chain is built from TRBV5-5 and TRBJ1-5; TRBD1 might be the D (5 bases). CDR3 size: 14 residues. Germline CDR1 reads SGHKS; CDR2 reads YYEKEE (reference sequence). The ends were cut back, 4 bases at V and 5 bases at J, with 13 bases in the middle. CDR3: CASSIGAQDQPQHF. Here the CDR3 DNA reads TGTGCCAGCAGCATAGGGGCCCAGGATCAGCCCCAGCATTTT.

The chain recombines TRBV7-2 with TRBJ1-3; TRBD1 is a possible D gene (6 bases). Trimming took 1 base from V and 2 from J, leaving 12 bases between them. Germline V gives CDR1 SGHTA, CDR2 FQGNSA. CDR3 length: 16 amino acids. CDR3 amino acids: CASSLGDPGAGNTIYF. The DNA of the CDR3 is TGTGCCAGCAGCTTAGGAGACCCAGGGGCTGGAAACACCATATATTTT.

This clone was seen a handful of times. J is TRBJ1-2 and V is TRBV6-2 or TRBV6-3, with D perhaps matching TRBD1 (6 bases). The germline V gene encodes CDR1 MNHEY and CDR2 SVGEGT. The CDR3 extends over 13 amino acids. V lost 6 bases and J 3 bases, leaving 11 bases between the germline ends. In nucleotides, the CDR3 is TGTGCCAGCAGCAGACGACAGGACTATGGCTACACCTTC. This codes for CASSRRQDYGYTF.

The chain has TRBV2 and TRBJ2-3; D is unresolved. Germline assignment: CDR1 SNHLY and CDR2 FYNNEI. The V gene lost 3 bases and the J gene lost 5 bases, with 9 bases spanning the gap. There are 13 residues in the CDR3. CDR3 sequence (DNA): TGTGCCAGCAGTGACAATGAGAGAGATACGCAGTATTTT. It codes for CASSDNERDTQYF.

The chain has TRBV10-3 and TRBJ2-7, with 7 bases fitting TRBD1. Per the germline V gene, CDR1 is ENHRY and CDR2 is SYGVKD. J was trimmed by 3 bases and V by 4 bases; bases with no gene match: 9. The CDR3 totals 15 residues. The DNA of the CDR3 is TGTGCCATCAGTGGGACAGGAAAAGGTTACTACGAGCAGTACTTC. Amino acid sequence: CAISGTGKGYYEQYF.

This sequence joins TRBV18 and TRBJ1-1; maybe TRBD1 (6 bases). V shed 2 bases and J shed 0 bases, with 13 bases lying between them. The germline V gene has CDR1 KGHSH and CDR2 LQKENI. The CDR3 extends over 16 amino acids. The DNA of the CDR3 is TGTGCCAGCTCACCAGGACAGCTCGATATGAACACTGAAGCTTTCTTT. Residues: CASSPGQLDMNTEAFF.